These 14 T cell receptor beta chains were sequenced from one sample in a study of CD8+ T cells in alopecia areata. Investigators isolated RNA and reverse transcribed it into cDNA to act as the sequencing template. TCRdb keeps only in-frame clones here, not all; method: immunoSEQ multiplex PCR. The sample includes 150,000 to 200,000 clones, roughly 50% of them seen just once. The sequenced sample was CD4+ T cells sorted from blood. The receptors were gathered from a human donor in good health.

The J gene is TRBJ2-5, the V gene TRBV5-6; D may be TRBD1 (6 bases). CDR3 length equals 15 residues. Germline CDR1 SGHDT, CDR2 YYEEEE. V was cut by 4 bases and J by 5 bases, with 18 bases left in between. CDR3 nucleotide sequence: TGTGCCAGCAGCCCAGACAGGATCCCTCAGGAGACCCAGTACTTC. This translates into CASSPDRIPQETQYF.

This CDR3 is CSVRAHRTGGLSGYTF. The CDR3 DNA follows: TGCAGCGTTAGGGCTCACCGGACAGGGGGGCTCAGTGGCTACACCTTC. The chain uses TRBV29-1 and TRBJ1-2; 10 bases align to TRBD1. Germline assignment: CDR1 SQVTM and CDR2 ANQGSEA. Trimming removed 5 bases from V and 7 bases from J; junction bases left unmatched: 16. The CDR3 length is 16 residues.

The V gene is TRBV30, the J gene TRBJ2-5, with D perhaps TRBD2 (6 bases). Near its end, the DNA agrees better with TRBJ2-7, so the J call may be wrong. This CDR3 is built from 15 residues. Per germline, CDR1 GTSNPN and CDR2 SVGIG (reference sequence). CDR3 DNA sequence: TGTGCCTGGAGTGCTGGGGGGATTAGCTCCTACGAGCAGTACTTC. Amino acid sequence: CAWSAGGISSYEQYF.

This chain links TRBV18 with TRBJ1-1; TRBD1 matches at 10 bases. The V and J ends lost 4 bases and 6 bases, in that order; junction bases with no gene match: 2. CDR1 and CDR2 from the germline V gene are KGHSH and LQKENI. This CDR3 spans 13 amino acids. The CDR3 reads CASSLDRGAEAFF. The DNA of the CDR3 is TGTGCCAGCTCACTGGACAGGGGGGCTGAAGCTTTCTTT.

J is TRBJ2-1 and V is TRBV7-9; TRBD2 aligns across 8 bases. V was pared by 5 bases and J by 6 bases, with 9 bases of the junction left unmatched. This CDR3 has 15 residues. Germline CDR1 SEHNR, CDR2 FQNEAQ (reference sequence). This CDR3 is CASSPPSGSPNEQFF. Here the CDR3 DNA reads TGTGCCAGCAGCCCCCCCAGCGGGAGCCCCAATGAGCAGTTCTTC.

The gene calls are TRBV27 and TRBJ1-4; D unresolved. Germline CDR1 MNHEY, CDR2 SMNVEV (reference sequence). V was trimmed by 6 bases and J by 5 bases, leaving 13 bases between them. This CDR3 contains 14 residues. The CDR3 loop is CASRNAGNNEKLFF. CDR3 sequence (DNA): TGTGCCAGCAGAAACGCAGGAAACAATGAAAAACTGTTTTTT. The full variable domain, rest sourced from reference TRBV27 and TRBJ1-4, is EAQVTQNPRYLITVTGKKLTVTCSQNMNHEYMSWYRQDPGLGLRQIYYSMNVEVTDKGDVPEGYKVSRKEKRNFPLILESPSPNQTSLYFCASRNAGNNEKLFFGSGTQLSVL.

The chain has TRBV5-6 and TRBJ1-1; TRBD1 is a possible D gene (5 bases). Trimming removed 6 bases at V and 4 bases at J, with 16 bases between. Germline CDR1 and CDR2: SGHDT and YYEEEE. The CDR3 has 14 amino acids. The chain's CDR3 is CASTRLLGPTEAFF. In DNA, the CDR3 is TGTGCCAGCACCCGGCTTTTGGGGCCCACTGAAGCTTTCTTT.

V is TRBV6-5 and J is TRBJ1-2; D gene uncertain. Trimming pared 6 bases from V and 4 bases from J, leaving 12 bases between. CDR1 is MNHEY, CDR2 SVGAGI, per germline. The CDR3 has 13 residues. CDR3 sequence (DNA): TGTGCCAGCAGGGAACCGGTCGGCTATGGCTACACCTTC. It translates to CASREPVGYGYTF.

The chain is built from TRBV2 and TRBJ1-1; D uncertain. Trimming removed 7 bases at V and 3 bases at J, with 12 bases between. Germline V gene data show CDR1 as SNHLY and CDR2 as FYNNEI. CDR3 length equals 13 residues. The CDR3 bases are TGTGCCAGCAACCCAGGCAGGTACACTGAAGCTTTCTTT. Translating it yields CASNPGRYTEAFF.

The V and J genes are TRBV5-1 and TRBJ1-2, with D unclear. This CDR3 is built from 12 residues. The germline V gene encodes CDR1 SGHRS and CDR2 YFSETQ. V was trimmed by 0 bases and J by 5 bases, leaving 5 bases between them. CDR3 coding DNA: TGCGCCAGCAGCTTGGACCGTTATGGCTACACCTTC. Protein sequence: CASSLDRYGYTF.

This clone was counted a single time. The chain has TRBV30 and TRBJ1-2; D not resolved. Germline V lookup: CDR1 GTSNPN, CDR2 SVGIG (reference sequence). The ends were cut back, 2 bases at V and 0 bases at J, with 7 bases in the middle. The CDR3 is 13 amino acids. The CDR3 loop reads CAWSYVANYGYTF. In DNA form, the CDR3 reads TGTGCCTGGAGTTATGTGGCTAACTATGGCTACACCTTC.

The CDR3 DNA follows: TGTGCCAGCACCCCGGGACAGGGGTATACCGGGGAGCTGTTTTTT. Protein sequence: CASTPGQGYTGELFF. The V and J genes are TRBV6-5 and TRBJ2-2; the match to TRBD1 covers 10 bases. In germline, CDR1 is MNHEY, CDR2 SVGAGI. This CDR3 is 15 amino acids long. The trim removed 7 bases at V and 5 bases at J, leaving 7 bases unmatched.

V is TRBV2 and J is TRBJ2-5, with D possibly TRBD1 on 6 matching bases. V lost 1 base to trimming and J lost 5 bases, with 17 bases between them. CDR1 is SNHLY and CDR2 is FYNNEI in the germline V gene. The CDR3 sequence is 16 residues long. The CDR3 bases are TGTGCCAGCAGTGAAGGGACAGCGGACAATTGGGAGACCCAGTACTTC. It codes for CASSEGTADNWETQYF.

A few counts support this clone. CDR3 DNA sequence: TGCAGCGTTCGCGGGAGGGACCGGGATACGCAGTATTTT. Its protein product is CSVRGRDRDTQYF. The genes are TRBV29-1 and TRBJ2-3; 9 bases line up with TRBD2. Germline CDR1 is SQVTM and CDR2 is ANQGSEA. Losses at the gene ends were 5 bases for V and 6 bases for J; bases not matched to a gene: 6. This CDR3 is built from 13 residues.